The present TCR beta chain was sequenced within a study of monozygotic twins with inflammatory bowel disease. The UMIs carried a 6-nucleotide sample barcode, and they were added by template switching. TCRdb re-called the 5' RACE reads and catalogs CDR3 proteins one per entry, DNA excluded. The sample has some 130,000 distinct CDR3 sequences; the top ten hold over 1%. The CDR3 sequence is 14 residues long. To note about this clonotype: What it recognizes is unknown.

Whole-study findings and limits: There were differing immunosuppressive treatments, which may have added variability to patient repertoires. Relative to healthy twins, IBD patients had fewer clonotypes in common with others, a gap that was especially apparent with disease activity.

Sequences were obtained from blood. The rearrangement uses TRBV12-3 or TRBV12-4 and TRBJ2-7; there is no DNA to check the TCRdb D call of TRBD1. This clonotype originated in a human donor with ulcerative colitis or Crohn's disease, or a healthy co-twin of an affected twin (not recorded which). CDR3 region: CASTQDIGTYEQYF.